Presented here are 27 T cell receptor beta chains from one specimen sequenced in a study of CD8 T cell repertoires and HIV-1 epitope variants (dated by TCRdb to 2020 to 2021). What these receptors recognize is not known. The method was the immunoSEQ multiplex PCR assay. TCRdb carries this immuneACCESS record with in-frame sequences only. Its versions omit some clonotypes, under half of them owing to an unresolved V gene in the studies checked, with the rest unexplained. This sample is represented by around 5,000 clones; about two thirds of them were singletons. The top ten hold 40% to 50% of the sample. The material sequenced was cultured CD8+ T cells derived from PBMCs. These receptors were taken from a male donor with HIV.

The rearrangement joins TRBV5-1 to TRBJ2-5; 9 bases are a match to TRBD1. The end of the DNA fits TRBJ2-7 better, so the J call may be wrong. The CDR3 is 15 amino acids. From germline, CDR1 is SGHRS and CDR2 YFSETQ. DNA for the CDR3: TGCGCCAGCAGCTCCCGACAGGGGGTCAAGTACGAGCAGTACTTC. It specifies CASSSRQGVKYEQYF.

The CDR3 DNA reads as TGTGCCAGCAGCTTAGTCAGGGGGATTTTAAATGAGCAGTTCTTC. Translating it yields CASSLVRGILNEQFF. This chain uses TRBV7-2 with TRBJ2-1; 7 bases line up with TRBD1. Germline CDR1 SGHTA, CDR2 FQGNSA. There are 15 residues in the CDR3. Trimming took 1 base from V and 7 from J; bases not matched to a gene: 7.

The genes are TRBV28 and TRBJ2-5; 11 bases are a match to TRBD2. J lost 1 base, V lost 4 bases, and 8 bases had no gene match. Germline V CDR1 and CDR2: MDHEN, SYDVKM. There are 17 residues in the CDR3. The CDR3, as DNA: TGTGCCAGCAGTTCTGAGACTAGCGGGACCGGCCAAGAGACCCAGTACTTC. Translated: CASSSETSGTGQETQYF.

The chain joins TRBV11-3 to TRBJ2-1, with TRBD2 identical over 8 bases. V lost 0 bases to trimming and J lost 2 bases; unmatched junction nucleotides: 6. Germline V gene sequence: CDR1 SGHNT, CDR2 YENEEA. The CDR3 is 17 residues long. The CDR3 DNA reads TGTGCCAGCAGCTTAGACCCCAGCGGGGGCACCTACAATGAGCAGTTCTTC. Translation gives CASSLDPSGGTYNEQFF.

This clone was counted between two and nine times. The chain couples TRBV18 to TRBJ2-2; 11 bases match TRBD2. Germline V gene data show CDR1 as KGHSH and CDR2 as LQKENI. The trim removed 3 bases at V and 5 bases at J, leaving 8 bases unmatched. The CDR3 has 17 residues. The CDR3, as DNA: TGTGCCAGCTCACCCAGCGCTAGCGGGGGGCTTACCGGGGAGCTGTTTTTT. This encodes CASSPSASGGLTGELFF. The variable domain in full, completed from reference TRBV18 and TRBJ2-2, reads NAGVMQNPRHLVRRRGQEARLRCSPMKGHSHVYWYRQLPEEGLKFMVYLQKENIIDESGMPKERFSAEFPKEGPSILRIQQVVRGDSAAYFCASSPSASGGLTGELFFGEGSRLTVL.

The genes are TRBV28 and TRBJ1-2; TRBD1 matches 8 bases. The CDR3 contains 13 residues. J gave up 6 bases and V 2 bases, and 2 bases lay outside the gene matches. Germline V CDR1 and CDR2: MDHEN, SYDVKM. CDR3 protein: CASSLKTGDGYTF. The CDR3 DNA sequence: TGTGCCAGCAGTTTAAAGACAGGGGATGGCTACACCTTC.

This clone was seen a handful of times. The chain carries TRBV9 and TRBJ2-2; D possibly matches TRBD1 or TRBD2 (7 bases each). This CDR3 has 14 residues. V was pared by 4 bases and J by 3 bases, with 10 bases between. The germline gives CDR1 SGDLS, CDR2 YYNGEE. The CDR3 DNA reads as TGTGCCAGCAGCTCAGGGGGGGACACCGGGGAGCTGTTTTTT. Translated, it gives CASSSGGDTGELFF.

The J gene is TRBJ1-1, the V gene TRBV5-1; a possible D gene is TRBD1 (5 bases). The CDR3 extends over 13 amino acids. Trimming left V 0 bases short and J 4 bases short, with 7 bases between. Germline V gives CDR1 SGHRS, CDR2 YFSETQ. CDR3 in amino acids: CASSLGGVTEAFF. The CDR3 coding sequence is TGCGCCAGCAGCTTGGGAGGGGTCACTGAAGCTTTCTTT.

The chain combines TRBV29-1 with TRBJ2-1; 8 bases line up with TRBD1. CDR1 and CDR2 (germline): SQVTM, ANQGSEA. CDR3 length: 14 amino acids. The junction had 5 bases not matched to a gene; V was cut back by 3 bases and J by 4 bases. The chain's CDR3 is CSVDHWDRYNEQFF. CDR3 DNA: TGCAGCGTTGACCACTGGGACAGGTACAATGAGCAGTTCTTC.

The CDR3: CAISGGGEVGAFF. For the CDR3, the DNA is TGTGCCATCAGTGGAGGGGGGGAGGTCGGAGCTTTCTTT. The chain uses TRBV10-3 and TRBJ1-1, with D possibly being TRBD1 (6 bases). Looked up from germline, CDR1 is ENHRY and CDR2 is SYGVKD. The length of the CDR3 is 13 residues. V was clipped by 4 bases and J by 10 bases, with 16 bases between them.

J is TRBJ2-3 and V is TRBV4-1; possibly TRBD1 for D (6 bases). CDR1 MGHRA and CDR2 YSYEKL come from the germline V gene. V was shortened by 1 base and J by 5 bases, with 10 bases between the two germline ends. The length of the CDR3 is 14 residues. The DNA of the CDR3 is TGCGCCAGCAGCCAAGCTACAGGGTTAGATACGCAGTATTTT. Translation gives CASSQATGLDTQYF.

V is TRBV29-1 and J is TRBJ1-3; D is unclear. The germline CDR1 and CDR2 sequences are SQVTM and ANQGSEA. V lost 0 bases and J lost 1, with 1 base in between. The CDR3 has 12 residues. CDR3 nucleotides: TGCAGCGTTGAAGAATCTGGAAACACCATATATTTT. Amino acids: CSVEESGNTIYF.

The genes are TRBV14 and TRBJ2-2; no clear D. There are 16 residues in the CDR3. Trimming took off 1 base at V and 0 bases at J, with 9 bases between the two ends. Germline V gene data show CDR1 as SGHDN and CDR2 as FVKESK. The CDR3 region has the DNA TGTGCCAGCAGCCAAGGATTTACAGCGAACACCGGGGAGCTGTTTTTT. This gives the protein CASSQGFTANTGELFF.

For this clone: An end of the junction differs from the germline gene, which may be a read error. CDR3 region: CASSQTGVNEQYF. As DNA, the CDR3 is TGTGCCAGCAGCCAAACAGGGGTCAACGAGCAGTACTTC. The chain links TRBV4-1 to TRBJ2-7, with 7 bases fitting TRBD1. From germline, CDR1 is MGHRA and CDR2 YSYEKL. This CDR3 has 13 residues.

The rearrangement uses TRBV6-6 and TRBJ1-2, with TRBD1 matching 10 bases. The CDR3 spans 12 residues. Trimming took 6 bases from V and 8 from J; bases not matched to a gene: 3. Germline V CDR1 and CDR2: MNHNY, SVGAGI (reference sequence). The CDR3 nucleotides read TGTGCCAGCAGGGGGACAGGGGTAGGCTACACCTTC. This translates into CASRGTGVGYTF.

J is TRBJ2-7 and V is TRBV7-2, with TRBD2 matching 12 bases. The germline gives CDR1 SGHTA, CDR2 FQGNSA. The ends lost 4 bases at V and 3 bases at J; junction bases unmatched: 7. The length of the CDR3 is 16 residues. As DNA, the CDR3 is TGTGCCAGCAGCTCAAGACTAGCGGGAGACGGCTACGAGCAGTACTTC. This codes for CASSSRLAGDGYEQYF.

The chain couples TRBV7-8 to TRBJ2-3; D gene uncertain. Trimming shortened V by 5 bases and J by 4 bases, and 10 bases separated the two germline ends. The CDR3 contains 13 residues. Germline V gene sequence: CDR1 SGHVS, CDR2 FQNEAQ. The DNA of the CDR3 is TGTGCCAGCAGCCCCCCACGGTCAGATACGCAGTATTTT. Its translation is CASSPPRSDTQYF.

This chain links TRBV5-6 with TRBJ2-7; D tentatively fits TRBD1 or TRBD2 (5 bases each). CDR3 size: 15 residues. CDR1 and CDR2 (germline): SGHDT, YYEEEE. The V end was cut by 1 base, the J end by 3 bases, with 14 bases between. This chain's CDR3 is CASSLMGELLYEQYF. The CDR3 nucleotides read TGTGCCAGCAGCTTGATGGGGGAATTGCTCTACGAGCAGTACTTC. Using reference TRBV5-6 and TRBJ2-7 for the parts outside the CDR3, the full variable domain is DAGVTQSPTHLIKTRGQQVTLRCSPKSGHDTVSWYQQALGQGPQFIFQYYEEEERQRGNFPDRFSGHQFPNYSSELNVNALLLGDSALYLCASSLMGELLYEQYFGPGTRLTVT.

The chain has TRBV25-1 and TRBJ1-2; tentatively, D is TRBD1 (6 bases). The V gene lost 2 bases and the J gene lost 8 bases, with 12 bases spanning the gap. This CDR3 region has 13 residues. CDR1 MGHDK and CDR2 SYGVNS come from the germline V gene. CDR3 amino acids: CASSEPPGDGYTF. Written as DNA, the CDR3 is TGTGCCAGCAGTGAACCCCCAGGGGACGGCTACACCTTC.

This clone is a singleton in its sample. V and J are TRBV28 and TRBJ2-3; 12 bases align to TRBD2. V lost 4 bases and J lost 2; bases outside the gene matches: 13. The CDR3 runs to 19 residues. In germline, CDR1 is MDHEN, CDR2 SYDVKM. The CDR3 loop is CASSSSTSGGLYLTDTQYF. Here the CDR3 DNA reads TGTGCCAGCAGTTCCTCGACTAGCGGGGGCCTCTACCTCACAGATACGCAGTATTTT.

J is TRBJ1-6 and V is TRBV7-2; 9 bases match TRBD1. After removal of 6 bases from V and 7 bases from J, the junction contained 4 bases not matched to a gene. Germline V CDR1 and CDR2: SGHTA, FQGNSA. This CDR3 region has 14 residues. The CDR3 spells CASRLDRGNSPLHF. CDR3 sequence (DNA): TGTGCCAGCAGACTCGACAGGGGGAATTCACCCCTCCACTTT. The whole variable domain, remainder taken from reference TRBV7-2 and TRBJ1-6, is GAGVSQSPSNKVTEKGKDVELRCDPISGHTALYWYRQSLGQGLEFLIYFQGNSAPDKSGLPSDRFSAERTGGSVSTLTIQRTQQEDSAVYLCASRLDRGNSPLHFGNGTRLTVT.

This sequence joins TRBV19 and TRBJ1-2, with a tentative D call TRBD1 (6 bases). Per germline, CDR1 LNHDA and CDR2 SQIVND (reference sequence). V was pared by 8 bases and J by 8 bases, with 12 bases between. The CDR3 length is 11 residues. The CDR3 reads CASFTGYGYTF. DNA of the CDR3: TGTGCCAGTTTCACAGGGTACGGCTACACCTTC.

The chain has TRBV18 and TRBJ1-4; no clear D gene. The V and J ends lost 3 bases and 4 bases respectively, with 9 bases between them. The CDR3 consists of 14 residues. The germline CDR1 and CDR2 sequences are KGHSH and LQKENI. As DNA, the CDR3 is TGTGCCAGCTCACCGACGGCTGTTAATGAAAAACTGTTTTTT. It encodes CASSPTAVNEKLFF. Based on the CDR3 plus reference TRBV18 and TRBJ1-4, the full variable domain is NAGVMQNPRHLVRRRGQEARLRCSPMKGHSHVYWYRQLPEEGLKFMVYLQKENIIDESGMPKERFSAEFPKEGPSILRIQQVVRGDSAAYFCASSPTAVNEKLFFGSGTQLSVL.

The V call is TRBV29-1, the J call TRBJ2-7; D may be TRBD1 (5 bases). Germline CDR1 reads SQVTM; CDR2 reads ANQGSEA. The CDR3 covers 14 residues. Deletions cut 7 bases from V and 6 bases from J, with 22 bases between. The CDR3 DNA is TGCAGCGCCCTCGGAAGAAGGGGTTTAGGCGAGCAGTACTTC. This sequence encodes CSALGRRGLGEQYF.

In DNA form, the CDR3 reads TGTGCCAGCGGGGTAGGCTACAATGAGCAGTTCTTC. Translating it yields CASGVGYNEQFF. The chain employs TRBV7-9 and TRBJ2-1; D call uncertain. This CDR3 contains 12 residues. Germline V gives CDR1 SEHNR, CDR2 FQNEAQ (reference sequence). V lost 8 bases and J lost 3, with 8 bases in between.

This clone showed up just a few times. This chain uses TRBV19 with TRBJ1-1; maybe TRBD1 (6 bases). CDR3 size: 12 residues. Looked up from germline, CDR1 is LNHDA and CDR2 is SQIVND (reference sequence). Trimming shortened V by 9 bases and J by 1 base, and 9 bases separated the two germline ends. The CDR3 protein is CASKQGNTEAFF. In DNA, the CDR3 is TGTGCCAGCAAACAGGGGAACACTGAAGCTTTCTTT. Drawing the rest from reference TRBV19 and TRBJ1-1, the complete variable domain is DGGITQSPKYLFRKEGQNVTLSCEQNLNHDAMYWYRQDPGQGLRLIYYSQIVNDFQKGDIAEGYSVSREKKESFPLTVTSAQKNPTAFYLCASKQGNTEAFFGQGTRLTVV.

The genes are TRBV6-1 and TRBJ1-1; 11 bases align to TRBD1. Losses at the gene ends were 0 bases for V and 4 bases for J; bases not matched to a gene: 1. CDR1 is MNHNS, CDR2 SASEGT, per germline. The CDR3 is 15 residues long. Here the CDR3 DNA reads TGTGCCAGCAGTGAAGCGGGGACAGGGGGCACTGAAGCTTTCTTT. This gives the protein CASSEAGTGGTEAFF.